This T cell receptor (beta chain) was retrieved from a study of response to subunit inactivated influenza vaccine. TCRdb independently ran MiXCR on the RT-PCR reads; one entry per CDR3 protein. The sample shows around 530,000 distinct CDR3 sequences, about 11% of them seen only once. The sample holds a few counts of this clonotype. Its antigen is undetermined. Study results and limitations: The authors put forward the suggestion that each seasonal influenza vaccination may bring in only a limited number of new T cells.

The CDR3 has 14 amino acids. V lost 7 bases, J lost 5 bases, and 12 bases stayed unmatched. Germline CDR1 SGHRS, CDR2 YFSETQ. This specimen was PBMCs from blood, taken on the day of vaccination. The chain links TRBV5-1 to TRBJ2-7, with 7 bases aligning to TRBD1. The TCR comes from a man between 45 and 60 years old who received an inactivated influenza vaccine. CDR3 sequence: CASGAQGFIHEQYF. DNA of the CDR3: TGCGCCAGCGGCGCACAGGGGTTTATCCACGAGCAGTACTTC. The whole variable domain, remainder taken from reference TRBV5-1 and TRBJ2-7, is KAGVTQTPRYLIKTRGQQVTLSCSPISGHRSVSWYQQTPGQGLQFLFEYFSETQRNKGNFPGRFSGRQFSNSRSEMNVSTLELGDSALYLCASGAQGFIHEQYFGPGTRLTVT.